A single sample is the source of the 5 T cell receptor beta chains below, sequenced in a study of lymphopenia after photon versus proton radiotherapy. Profiled with immunoSEQ multiplex PCR; TCRdb holds only in-frame clones, not every one. The sample has about 20,000 clones, around 89% seen once. The sample was peripheral blood, taken from a patient treated with proton-based radiotherapy. The source of these receptors is a man of 80 years or more with esophageal cancer.

This clone was counted only a few times. The chain employs TRBV19 and TRBJ1-5; the D gene is possibly TRBD1 (6 bases). Looked up from germline, CDR1 is LNHDA and CDR2 is SQIVND (reference sequence). This CDR3 contains 11 residues. V was pared by 6 bases and J by 12 bases, with 12 bases between. CDR3 DNA sequence: TGTGCCAGTAGGTCAGGGGAGGTCCAGCATTTT. It specifies CASRSGEVQHF.

The V and J genes are TRBV29-1 and TRBJ2-7; TRBD1 aligns across 9 bases. Trimming at V came to 3 bases and at J to 2 bases, leaving 2 bases not matched to a gene. This CDR3 has 13 amino acids. Per the germline V gene, CDR1 is SQVTM and CDR2 is ANQGSEA. The CDR3 region has the DNA TGCAGCGTTGACGGGACAGGGCCCTACGAGCAGTACTTC. This codes for CSVDGTGPYEQYF.

The chain carries TRBV7-2 and TRBJ2-7, with D possibly TRBD2 on 6 matching bases. The CDR3 is 14 residues long. The ends were cut back, 5 bases at V and 7 bases at J, with 18 bases in the middle. In germline, CDR1 is SGHTA, CDR2 FQGNSA. This CDR3 is CASSRNVGGGEQYF. In DNA, the CDR3 is TGTGCCAGCAGCCGCAACGTGGGGGGTGGGGAGCAGTACTTC. Looking up the rest from reference TRBV7-2 and TRBJ2-7 gives the full variable domain: GAGVSQSPSNKVTEKGKDVELRCDPISGHTALYWYRQSLGQGLEFLIYFQGNSAPDKSGLPSDRFSAERTGGSVSTLTIQRTQQEDSAVYLCASSRNVGGGEQYFGPGTRLTVT.

The V call is TRBV7-8, the J call TRBJ1-5; D remains unclear. Germline lookup yields CDR1 SGHVS and CDR2 FQNEAQ. Trimming removed 2 bases from V and 4 bases from J, with 9 bases in between. The CDR3 has 14 amino acids. The CDR3 sequence is CASSLLSVNQPQHF. CDR3 nucleotide sequence: TGTGCCAGCAGCTTATTATCCGTTAATCAGCCCCAGCATTTT.

This sequence joins TRBV7-2 and TRBJ1-4; D gene unclear. The CDR3 length is 15 residues. Germline CDR1 and CDR2: SGHTA and FQGNSA. V gave up 4 bases and J gave up 7 bases, with 16 bases separating them. CDR3 bases: TGTGCCAGCAGCTCACTCCCGGGGTCCGGTGAAAAACTGTTTTTT. This encodes CASSSLPGSGEKLFF. Together with reference TRBV7-2 and TRBJ1-4, the CDR3 gives the full variable domain: GAGVSQSPSNKVTEKGKDVELRCDPISGHTALYWYRQSLGQGLEFLIYFQGNSAPDKSGLPSDRFSAERTGGSVSTLTIQRTQQEDSAVYLCASSSLPGSGEKLFFGSGTQLSVL.